This TCR beta chain was profiled in a study of early T cells in non-severe SARS-CoV-2 infection. Background on the study: Sequencing used unsorted whole-blood bulk RNA, so chains lack pairing.

Broader study findings: Matching against VDJdb likely underestimated virus-specific expansions, favoring anti-spike CD8.

Each single cDNA molecule received a unique molecular identifier. MiXCR, applied by TCRdb to the 5' RACE reads, yields one record per CDR3 protein. Of 65,000 to 95,000 distinct CDR3 sequences listed, roughly 13% were seen once; the top ten hold approximately 9.9%. The V end lost 7 bases, the J end lost 8 bases, and 14 bases lay between the germline ends. Germline V lookup: CDR1 LNHDA, CDR2 SQIVND (reference sequence). CDR3 length: 12 amino acids. Only a few counts were recorded for this clonotype. Its antigen is as yet unknown. The source is an adult who was a healthcare worker with PCR-confirmed SARS-CoV-2 infection or an uninfected control (not recorded which). The V call is TRBV19, the J call TRBJ1-2; D is ambiguous. The specimen was whole blood. Here the CDR3 reads CASTNGLSGYTF. As DNA, the CDR3 is TGTGCCAGTACTAACGGCCTTAGCGGCTACACCTTC.